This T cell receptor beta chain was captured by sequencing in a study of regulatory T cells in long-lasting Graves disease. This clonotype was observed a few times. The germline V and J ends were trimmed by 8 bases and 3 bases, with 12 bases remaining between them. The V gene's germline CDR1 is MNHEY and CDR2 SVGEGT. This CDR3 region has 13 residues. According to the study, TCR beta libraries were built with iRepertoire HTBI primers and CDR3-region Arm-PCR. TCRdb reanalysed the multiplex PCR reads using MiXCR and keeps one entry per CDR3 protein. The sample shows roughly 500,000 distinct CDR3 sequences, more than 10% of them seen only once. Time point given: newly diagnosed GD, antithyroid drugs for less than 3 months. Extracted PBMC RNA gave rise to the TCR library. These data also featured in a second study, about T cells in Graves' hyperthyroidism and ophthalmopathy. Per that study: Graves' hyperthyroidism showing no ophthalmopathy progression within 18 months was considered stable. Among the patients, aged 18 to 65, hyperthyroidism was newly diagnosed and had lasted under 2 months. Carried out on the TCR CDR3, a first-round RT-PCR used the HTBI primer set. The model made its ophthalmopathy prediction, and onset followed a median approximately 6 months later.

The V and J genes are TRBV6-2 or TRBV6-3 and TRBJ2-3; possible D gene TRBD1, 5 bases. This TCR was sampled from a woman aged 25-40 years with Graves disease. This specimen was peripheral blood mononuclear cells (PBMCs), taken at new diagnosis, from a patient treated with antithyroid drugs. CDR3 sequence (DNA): TGTGCCAGCGCAGGGTTCCTTACAGATACGCAGTATTTT. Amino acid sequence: CASAGFLTDTQYF.